This T cell receptor beta chain was identified during a study of Graves' ophthalmopathy and Graves' hyperthyroidism. General study findings and limits: The blood repertoire also included most expanded thyroid clonotypes above 0.001 frequency.

For repertoire sequencing, the TCR beta CDR3 regions were amplified from RNA transcripts. HTBI primers served in a first-round RT-PCR, which a second-round multiplex PCR followed. TCRdb called the multiplex PCR reads again in MiXCR, with one record for every CDR3 protein. The profile shows about 16,000 distinct CDR3 sequences, roughly 50% of them singletons. This CDR3 contains 13 residues. Germline V gene sequence: CDR1 DFQATT, CDR2 SNEGSKA (reference sequence). Trimming left V 6 bases short and J 4 bases short, with 13 bases between. Researchers turned away patients with other autoimmune diseases, uncontrolled infections, pregnancy or lactation. The PBMCs were taken from about 10 ml of fresh peripheral blood. Comment on this clonotype: The target antigen is unknown.

The TCR was taken from a woman between 35 and 50 years old with stable Graves' hyperthyroidism. The chain combines TRBV20-1 with TRBJ1-3; a weak D match, TRBD1 (5 bases). Sequenced: peripheral blood. The CDR3 sequence is CSARMGPGNTIYF. The CDR3 DNA reads TGCAGTGCCCGAATGGGGCCGGGAAACACCATATATTTT.